The 12 T cell receptor beta chains in this list originate from one sample, sequenced in a study of blood T cells in healthy people across ages. The use of a sample-barcoded 5' primer and a J-beta primer mix characterized a second PCR of roughly 6 to 11 cycles. One entry per CDR3 protein results from TCRdb running MiXCR on the 5' RACE reads. The sample includes over 500,000 distinct CDR3 sequences, around 50% seen only once; the top ten take approximately 12%. Sequenced: blood. These receptors came from an elderly woman in good health.

V and J are TRBV2 and TRBJ1-1; no clear D gene. From germline, CDR1 is SNHLY and CDR2 FYNNEI. The CDR3 has 13 residues. Trimming left V 3 bases short and J 3 bases short, with 8 bases between. CDR3 bases: TGTGCCAGCAGTGATCGGCGGGACACTGAAGCTTTCTTT. Its translation is CASSDRRDTEAFF.

The rearrangement links TRBV7-3 to TRBJ2-4; D is uncertain. With 1 base removed from V and 5 bases from J, the gap between germline ends came to 3 bases. Germline CDR1 and CDR2: SGHTA and FQGTGA. The length of the CDR3 is 12 residues. The CDR3, as DNA: TGTGCCAGCAGCTTAAACCAAAACATTCAGTACTTC. This gives the protein CASSLNQNIQYF.

This clonotype was seen repeatedly, ten times or more. J is TRBJ2-3 and V is TRBV3-1; D is unresolved. In germline, CDR1 is LGHDT, CDR2 YNNKEL (reference sequence). Trimming shortened V by 2 bases and J by 4 bases, and 7 bases separated the two germline ends. The CDR3 is 13 residues long. The CDR3 coding sequence is TGTGCCAGCAGCCAACATTCCGCAGATACGCAGTATTTT. Amino acid sequence: CASSQHSADTQYF.

The rearrangement joins TRBV12-3 or TRBV12-4 to TRBJ2-7; 9 nucleotides align to TRBD2. V lost 7 bases and J lost 3; bases outside the gene matches: 7. The length of the CDR3 is 14 residues. The CDR3 loop reads CASKQGTSLYEQYF. The CDR3 DNA follows: TGTGCCAGCAAACAGGGGACTAGCCTCTACGAGCAGTACTTC.

The chain uses TRBV15 and TRBJ1-6; D remains unclear. This CDR3 is built from 14 residues. Germline CDR1 is LNHNV and CDR2 is YYDKDF (reference sequence). With 4 bases removed from V and 6 bases from J, the gap between germline ends came to 10 bases. CDR3 nucleotides: TGTGCCACCAGCACGGCACAGTCTAATTCACCCCTCCACTTT. Protein: CATSTAQSNSPLHF.

The gene calls are TRBV7-2 and TRBJ2-3; D call uncertain. CDR3 size: 12 residues. V gave up 1 base and J gave up 7 bases, with 6 bases separating them. The germline CDR1 and CDR2 sequences are SGHTA and FQGNSA. CDR3 region: CASSLGRNTQYF. The CDR3 DNA sequence: TGTGCCAGCAGCTTAGGAAGGAATACGCAGTATTTT.

The count of this clonotype is one. The chain couples TRBV30 to TRBJ1-1; D possibly corresponds to TRBD1 (5 bases). Trimming removed 2 bases from V and 9 bases from J, with 16 bases in between. The germline V gene encodes CDR1 GTSNPN and CDR2 SVGIG (reference sequence). CDR3 length: 13 amino acids. CDR3 coding DNA: TGTGCCTGGAGTCGGGGTGGGGGTTGTCAAGCTTTCTTT. It is translated as CAWSRGGGCQAFF.

A word on this clonotype: This may stem from a read error, because a much larger clone lies one nucleotide away. The chain has TRBV7-9 and TRBJ2-4, with TRBD1 as a possible D gene (5 bases). TRBJ2-7 explains the end of the DNA better; the J call may be wrong. The CDR3 has 16 residues. Germline V gene sequence: CDR1 SEHNR, CDR2 FQNEAQ (reference sequence). This chain's CDR3 is CASSLEGFRSTDEQYF. In DNA, the CDR3 is TGTGCCAGCAGCTTAGAGGGGTTTAGGTCTACCGACGAGCAGTACTTC.

This clonotype has ten or more counts. The chain joins TRBV20-1 to TRBJ2-5; TRBD2 matches 9 bases. Germline loops: CDR1 DFQATT, CDR2 SNEGSKA (reference sequence). This CDR3 region has 15 residues. Trimming removed 2 bases from V and 2 bases from J; junction bases left unmatched: 6. The CDR3 region is CSARPQRGVQETQYF. The CDR3 nucleotides read TGCAGTGCTAGACCCCAGCGGGGGGTTCAAGAGACCCAGTACTTC.

This clonotype was recorded only once. CDR3: CASAGGPSYNEQFF. Written as DNA, the CDR3 is TGTGCCAGCGCTGGGGGCCCTTCCTACAATGAGCAGTTCTTC. The chain links TRBV12-3 or TRBV12-4 to TRBJ2-1; a possible D gene is TRBD1 (6 bases). The V gene lost 8 bases and the J gene lost 1 base, with 12 bases spanning the gap. The CDR3 totals 14 residues.

The J gene is TRBJ2-1, the V gene TRBV6-6; D gene unclear. Germline lookup yields CDR1 MNHNY and CDR2 SVGAGI (reference sequence). V lost 3 bases and J lost 0, with 9 bases in between. This CDR3 is 15 amino acids long. CDR3 in amino acids: CASSYGSASYNEQFF. CDR3 sequence (DNA): TGTGCCAGCAGTTATGGCAGCGCCTCCTACAATGAGCAGTTCTTC.

This clonotype was counted at least ten times. This chain uses TRBV20-1 with TRBJ2-5; 9 bases are shared with TRBD1. V was clipped by 7 bases and J by 1 base; unmatched bases: 4. CDR1 DFQATT and CDR2 SNEGSKA come from the germline V gene (reference sequence). CDR3 size: 13 residues. This chain's CDR3 is CSGSDRGQETQYF. CDR3 nucleotides: TGCAGTGGGTCGGACAGGGGCCAAGAGACCCAGTACTTC.